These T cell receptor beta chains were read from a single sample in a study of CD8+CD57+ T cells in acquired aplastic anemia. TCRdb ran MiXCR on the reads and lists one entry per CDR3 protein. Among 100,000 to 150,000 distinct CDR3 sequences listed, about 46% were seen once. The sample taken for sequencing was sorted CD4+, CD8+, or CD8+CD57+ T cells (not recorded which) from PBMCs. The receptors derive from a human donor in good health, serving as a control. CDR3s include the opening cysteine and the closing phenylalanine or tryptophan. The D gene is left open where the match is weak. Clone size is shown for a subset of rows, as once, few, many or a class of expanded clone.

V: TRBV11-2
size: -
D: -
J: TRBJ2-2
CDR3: CASSLNAGANTGELFF
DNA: TGTGCCAGCAGCTTAAACGCAGGGGCGAACACCGGGGAGCTGTTTTTT

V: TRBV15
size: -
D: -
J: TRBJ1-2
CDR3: CATSPGALGSYTF
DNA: TGTGCCACCAGCCCCGGGGCCCTCGGAAGCTACACCTTC

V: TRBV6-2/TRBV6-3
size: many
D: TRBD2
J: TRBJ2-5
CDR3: CAIKRPGGNQETQYF
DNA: TGTGCCATCAAACGGCCGGGGGGTAACCAAGAGACCCAGTACTTC

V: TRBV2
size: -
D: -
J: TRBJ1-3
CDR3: CASSDYVPGNTIYF
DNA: TGTGCCAGCAGTGACTATGTCCCGGGAAACACCATATATTTT

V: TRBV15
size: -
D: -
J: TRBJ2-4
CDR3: CATQEAGRSKNIQYF
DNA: TGTGCCACCCAGGAGGCGGGGCGTTCCAAAAACATTCAGTACTTC

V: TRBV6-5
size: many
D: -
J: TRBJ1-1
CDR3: CASSRGQHLEAFF
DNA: TGTGCCAGCAGTCGAGGACAGCACCTTGAAGCTTTCTTT

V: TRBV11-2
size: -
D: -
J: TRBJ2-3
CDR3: CASRPSGAGATDTQYF
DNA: TGTGCCAGCAGACCGTCTGGGGCGGGGGCCACAGATACGCAGTATTTT

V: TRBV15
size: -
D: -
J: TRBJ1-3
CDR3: CATSRDRGNTIYF
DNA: TGTGCCACCAGCAGAGATCGGGGAAACACCATATATTTT

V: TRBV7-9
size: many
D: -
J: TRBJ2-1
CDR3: CASSLFSRITPYNEQFF
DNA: TGTGCCAGCAGCCTGTTTAGCAGGATTACTCCCTACAATGAGCAGTTCTTC

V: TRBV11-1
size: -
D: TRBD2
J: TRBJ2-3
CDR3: CASSLPGGADTQYF
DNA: TGTGCCAGCAGCTTACCGGGGGGAGCAGATACGCAGTATTTT

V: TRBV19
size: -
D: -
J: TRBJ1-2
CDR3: CASSPDSLYGYTF
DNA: TGTGCCAGTAGTCCCGACAGCCTCTATGGCTACACCTTC

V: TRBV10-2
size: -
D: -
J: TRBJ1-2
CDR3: CASSDSLGRSYGYTF
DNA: TGCGCCAGCAGTGATTCGCTGGGGCGGTCTTATGGCTACACCTTC

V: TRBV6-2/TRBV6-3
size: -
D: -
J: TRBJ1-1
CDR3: CASMEGLILNTEAFF
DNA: TGTGCCAGCATGGAGGGACTTATCCTGAACACTGAAGCTTTCTTT

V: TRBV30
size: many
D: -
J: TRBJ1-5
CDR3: CAWSPDSNQPQHF
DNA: TGTGCCTGGAGTCCGGACAGCAATCAGCCCCAGCATTTT

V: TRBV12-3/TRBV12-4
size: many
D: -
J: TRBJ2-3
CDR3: CASSLDRLAGTQYF
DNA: TGTGCCAGCAGTTTAGATAGGCTAGCAGGTACGCAGTATTTT

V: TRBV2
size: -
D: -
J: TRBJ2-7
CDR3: CASSDSGTYEQYF
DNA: TGTGCCAGCAGTGACTCAGGAACCTACGAGCAGTACTTC

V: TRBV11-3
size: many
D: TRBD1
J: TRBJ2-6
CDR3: CASSAGQGMPGANVLTF
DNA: TGTGCCAGCAGCGCGGGACAGGGGATGCCTGGGGCCAACGTCCTGACTTTC

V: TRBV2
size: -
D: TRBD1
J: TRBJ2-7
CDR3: CASSEDRGSEQYF
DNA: TGTGCCAGCAGTGAGGACAGGGGGTCAGAGCAGTACTTC

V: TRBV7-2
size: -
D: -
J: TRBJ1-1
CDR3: CASSLYQGTEAFF
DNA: TGTGCCAGCAGCCTATACCAGGGCACTGAAGCTTTCTTT

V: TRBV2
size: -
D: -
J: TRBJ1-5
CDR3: CASSGGSNQPQHF
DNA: TGTGCCAGCAGTGGGGGAAGCAATCAGCCCCAGCATTTT

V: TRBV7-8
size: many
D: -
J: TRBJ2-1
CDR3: CASSLWQGNEQFF
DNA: TGTGCCAGCAGCTTATGGCAGGGGAATGAGCAGTTCTTC

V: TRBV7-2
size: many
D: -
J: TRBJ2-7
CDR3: CASSLGIGSSYEQYF
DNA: TGTGCCAGCAGCTTAGGAATTGGCAGCTCCTACGAGCAGTACTTC

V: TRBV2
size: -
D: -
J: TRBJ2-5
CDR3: CASEWGGEETQYF
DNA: TGTGCCAGCGAGTGGGGTGGAGAAGAGACCCAGTACTTC

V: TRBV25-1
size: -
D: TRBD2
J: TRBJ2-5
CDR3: CASEDSGSKETQYF
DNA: TGTGCCAGCGAGGATAGCGGGAGTAAAGAGACCCAGTACTTC

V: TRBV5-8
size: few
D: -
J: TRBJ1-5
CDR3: CASSLPGDRSNQPQHF
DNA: TGTGCCAGCAGCTTACCGGGAGACCGTAGCAATCAGCCCCAGCATTTT

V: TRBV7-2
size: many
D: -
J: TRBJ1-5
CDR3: CASSLSGARNQPQHF
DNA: TGTGCCAGCAGCTTATCGGGGGCTCGAAATCAGCCCCAGCATTTT

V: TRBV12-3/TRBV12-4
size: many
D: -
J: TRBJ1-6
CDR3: CASRDQGNSPLHF
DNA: TGTGCCAGCAGGGACCAGGGGAATTCACCCCTCCACTTT

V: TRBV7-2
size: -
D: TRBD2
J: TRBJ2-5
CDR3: CASSSAGGPGETQYF
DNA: TGCGCCAGCAGCTCAGCGGGGGGGCCAGGGGAGACCCAGTACTTC

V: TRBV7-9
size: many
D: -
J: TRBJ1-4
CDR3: CASKGEDEKLFF
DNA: TGTGCCAGCAAAGGGGAGGATGAAAAACTGTTTTTT

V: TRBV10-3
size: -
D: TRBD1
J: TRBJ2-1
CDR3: CAGSSGGGTGVYNEQFF
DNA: TGTGCGGGAAGCTCGGGAGGGGGGACAGGGGTTTACAATGAGCAGTTCTTC

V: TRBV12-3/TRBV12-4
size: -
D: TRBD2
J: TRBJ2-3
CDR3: CASILFSGGGRGTDTQYF
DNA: TGTGCCAGCATCTTGTTTAGCGGGGGGGGGCGTGGCACAGATACGCAGTATTTT

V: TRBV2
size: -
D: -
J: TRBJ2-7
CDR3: CASSEGQKDEQYF
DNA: TGTGCCAGCAGTGAAGGGCAAAAAGACGAGCAGTACTTC

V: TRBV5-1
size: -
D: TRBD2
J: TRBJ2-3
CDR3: CPSRVGGGAADTQYF
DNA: TGCCCCAGTCGAGTGGGCGGGGGGGCGGCAGATACGCAGTATTTT

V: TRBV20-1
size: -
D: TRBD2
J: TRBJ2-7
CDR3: CSASLREGVYEQYF
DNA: TGCAGTGCTAGTCTCCGGGAGGGGGTCTACGAGCAGTACTTC

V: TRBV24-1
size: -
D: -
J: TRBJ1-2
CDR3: CATSDGNTDVYGYTF
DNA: TGTGCCACCAGTGATGGAAATACGGACGTCTATGGCTACACCTTC

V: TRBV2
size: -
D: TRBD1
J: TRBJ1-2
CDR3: CASKQGATAVDGYTF
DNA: TGTGCCAGCAAGCAGGGGGCGACCGCGGTAGATGGCTACACCTTC

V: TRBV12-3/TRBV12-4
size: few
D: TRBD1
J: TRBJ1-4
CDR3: CASRERTGGEKLFF
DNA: TGTGCCAGCAGAGAACGGACAGGGGGAGAAAAACTGTTTTTT

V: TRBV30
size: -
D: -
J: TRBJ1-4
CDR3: CAWSVLGSWEKLFF
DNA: TGTGCCTGGAGTGTACTTGGGAGTTGGGAAAAACTGTTTTTT

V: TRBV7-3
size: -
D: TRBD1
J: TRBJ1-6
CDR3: CASSPGGTGVISPLHF
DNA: TGTGCCAGCAGCCCAGGGGGGACAGGGGTCATCTCACCCCTCCACTTT

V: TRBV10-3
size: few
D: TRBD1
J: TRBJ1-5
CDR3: CATDRGQNQPQHF
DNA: TGTGCCACCGACAGGGGACAGAATCAGCCCCAGCATTTT

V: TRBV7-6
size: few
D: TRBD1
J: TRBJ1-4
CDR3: CASSLVGTGYEKLFF
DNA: TGTGCCAGCAGCTTAGTGGGGACAGGGTACGAAAAACTGTTTTTT

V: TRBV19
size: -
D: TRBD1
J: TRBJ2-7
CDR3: CASSSGQGIAYEQYF
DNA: TGTGCCAGTAGTTCCGGACAGGGGATTGCCTACGAGCAGTACTTC